This T cell receptor beta chain was captured in a study of T cell responses to AZD1222 COVID-19 vaccine. This clone has a single count. The antigen is not known. Here immunoSEQ multiplex PCR was the method, and the copy in TCRdb shows in-frame clones only, minus some. In the table there are roughly 110,000 clones, 92% of which are singletons. Study-wide results and limits: In the spike-specific TCR repertoire, nearly half reportedly target unmutated variant regions. The peak T cell response came first, and repertoires were sampled only after it. Spike-specific TCR breadth and depth both grew after two AZD1222 doses.

This CDR3 spans 12 amino acids. The germline gives CDR1 SGHAT, CDR2 FQDESV (reference sequence). The germline V and J ends were trimmed by 5 bases and 10 bases, with 12 bases remaining between them. The clonotype was recovered from an adult who received the AZD1222 COVID-19 vaccine. The V and J genes are TRBV11-1 and TRBJ2-1; D is unresolved. This material consisted of peripheral blood, taken 28 days after the second AZD1222 dose. This CDR3 reads CASSHRQWEQFF. In nucleotides, the CDR3 is TGTGCCAGCAGCCATCGCCAGTGGGAGCAGTTCTTC.